The 6 T cell receptor beta chains below come from one sample, sequenced in a study of blood T cell repertoires in COVID-19. Sequencing was performed with immunoSEQ multiplex PCR; in TCRdb, only in-frame clones are kept and a portion is missing. The table has some 94,000 clones, roughly 85% seen once. The material sequenced was peripheral blood. The receptors come from a woman aged 55 to 70 with COVID-19, enrolled during active disease.

The chain uses TRBV30 and TRBJ2-3; D is perhaps TRBD1 (7 bases). The length of the CDR3 is 15 residues. Trimming took 1 base from V and 3 from J, leaving 14 bases between them. Per germline, CDR1 GTSNPN and CDR2 SVGIG (reference sequence). CDR3 region: CAWSEEQGRTDTQYF. The CDR3 DNA follows: TGTGCCTGGAGTGAAGAACAGGGGAGGACAGATACGCAGTATTTT.

V gene TRBV6-2 or TRBV6-3 combines with J gene TRBJ1-3; D uncertain. CDR3 length equals 15 residues. Germline CDR1 is MNHEY and CDR2 is SVGEGT. With 5 bases removed from V and 0 bases from J, the gap between germline ends came to 11 bases. The CDR3 loop is CASSPTRSSGNTIYF. The CDR3 nucleotides read TGTGCCAGCAGTCCAACTCGGAGCTCTGGAAACACCATATATTTT.

The gene calls are TRBV7-9 and TRBJ1-2, with 8 bases fitting TRBD1. The CDR3 extends over 14 amino acids. The V gene end was trimmed by 5 bases and the J gene end by 7 bases; junction bases not matched to a gene: 9. CDR1 and CDR2 from the germline V gene are SEHNR and FQNEAQ (reference sequence). The CDR3: CASSATTGVGGYTF. CDR3 nucleotide sequence: TGTGCCAGCAGCGCAACGACAGGGGTCGGTGGCTACACCTTC.

This clone was picked up one time. The chain has TRBV30 and TRBJ1-1; D perhaps matches TRBD1 (6 bases). Germline V gives CDR1 GTSNPN, CDR2 SVGIG (reference sequence). The CDR3 spans 14 residues. V lost 1 base and J lost 5, with 14 bases in between. The CDR3 region is CAWSGDQQGTEAFF. The CDR3 DNA reads TGTGCCTGGAGTGGGGATCAACAGGGAACTGAAGCTTTCTTT.

The chain recombines TRBV19 with TRBJ1-5; D is unresolved. The germline CDR1 and CDR2 sequences are LNHDA and SQIVND (reference sequence). Trimming removed 5 bases at V and 7 bases at J, with 12 bases between. The CDR3 is 13 residues long. In DNA, the CDR3 is TGTGCCAGTAGTTTAGCCTCGGGGCAGCCCCAGCATTTT. As protein: CASSLASGQPQHF.

V usage is TRBV3-1 (or the pseudogene TRBV3-2) and J usage is TRBJ2-4; TRBD2 matches at 8 bases. V shed 7 bases, J shed 0 bases, and the junction held 8 bases outside the gene matches. This CDR3 has 16 residues. Germline values: CDR1 LGHDT, CDR2 YNNKEL (reference sequence). The CDR3 region has the DNA TGTGCCAGCATGGGAGCGGGGGCTTTAGCCAAAAACATTCAGTACTTC. Residues: CASMGAGALAKNIQYF.